The 5 T cell receptor beta chains presented below share a single source sample, sequenced in a study of T cell repertoires in cytomegalovirus infection. No antigens are known for them. TCRdb reprocessed the reads via MiXCR and lists one record per CDR3 protein. The sample holds about 69,000 distinct CDR3 sequences, about 27% seen once. The source was CD8+ T cells from cultured PBMCs, collected from culture after CMV antigen stimulation. Receptors originate from a human donor in good health (CMV status not recorded). Some clones in this sample may be carry-over from other donors' samples.

This clonotype was counted at least ten times. The chain is built from TRBV7-8 and TRBJ2-2; 12 bases align to TRBD1. V shed 1 base and J 3 bases; nucleotides not matched to a gene: 12. Per germline, CDR1 SGHVS and CDR2 FQNEAQ. The CDR3 covers 20 residues. The CDR3: CASSLVGTGGRWADTGELFF. The CDR3 nucleotides are TGTGCCAGCAGCTTAGTAGGGACAGGGGGCCGCTGGGCGGACACCGGGGAGCTGTTTTTT. Complete variable domain (other parts from reference TRBV7-8 and TRBJ2-2): GAGVSQSPRYKVAKRGQDVALRCDPISGHVSLFWYQQALGQGPEFLTYFQNEAQLDKSGLPSDRFFAERPEGSVSTLKIQRTQQEDSAVYLCASSLVGTGGRWADTGELFFGEGSRLTVL.

This clonotype turned up a few times. The CDR3 protein is CASSPGTGGEYNEQFF. The CDR3 DNA is TGTGCCAGCAGTCCAGGGACAGGGGGCGAATACAATGAGCAGTTCTTC. The chain couples TRBV27 to TRBJ2-1; 12 bases align to TRBD1. Germline CDR1 reads MNHEY; CDR2 reads SMNVEV (reference sequence). This CDR3 is 16 amino acids long. Germline trimming cut 5 bases from V and 4 bases from J; bases unmatched to any gene: 6.

J is TRBJ2-7 and V is TRBV6-2 or TRBV6-3; D uncertain. Germline lookup yields CDR1 MNHEY and CDR2 SVGEGT. The length of the CDR3 is 12 residues. The V and J ends lost 6 bases and 4 bases respectively, with 10 bases between them. CDR3 nucleotide sequence: TGTGCCAGCAGCCTGACGGAATACGAGCAGTACTTC. Its translation is CASSLTEYEQYF.

This clonotype has at least ten counts. This rearrangement joins TRBV20-1 to TRBJ2-1; no reliable D call. The CDR3 consists of 13 residues. The V and J ends lost 3 bases and 7 bases respectively, with 13 bases between them. The germline CDR1 and CDR2 sequences are DFQATT and SNEGSKA (reference sequence). CDR3 protein: CSARDSLENEQFF. CDR3 coding DNA: TGCAGTGCTAGGGATAGCCTAGAGAATGAGCAGTTCTTC.

Details on this clonotype: Germline is not matched at one junction end, which may reflect a read error. The chain uses TRBV7-6 and TRBJ1-6; possibly TRBD1 for D (6 bases). The CDR3 loop spans 17 amino acids. Germline V gene data show CDR1 as SGHVS and CDR2 as FNYEAQ. CDR3 sequence reads: CASSDHSLEGESSHLHF. CDR3 sequence (DNA): TGTGCCAGCAGCGACCACTCACTAGAGGGGGAGAGCTCACACCTCCACTTT.